The rows below give T cell receptor beta chains drawn from one sample of a study of cytomegalovirus exposure and HLA in healthy donors. Generated by immunoSEQ multiplex PCR, the TCRdb table keeps only in-frame clones and is missing some. Among roughly 120,000 clones listed, roughly four fifths were seen once. Sequencing was done on a sample of PBMCs. These TCRs come from a woman between 18 and 30 years old in good health and CMV-seronegative. Both conserved end residues are part of each CDR3. A D gene is named only where the DNA matches it firmly. A row's size may be missing; if present it is once, few, many or a size class.

j_gene	d_gene	v_gene	abundance	CDR3aa	CDR3nt
TRBJ1-5	TRBD1	TRBV19	.	CASSSYRGDQPQHF	TGTGCCAGTAGTTCATACAGGGGGGATCAGCCCCAGCATTTT
TRBJ2-7	.	TRBV28	.	CASTFSGVTYEQYF	TGTGCCAGCACCTTTAGCGGAGTTACCTACGAGCAGTACTTC
TRBJ1-2	TRBD1	TRBV2	once	CASNHDRGRVYGYTF	TGTGCCAGCAACCACGACAGGGGGCGCGTATATGGCTACACCTTC
TRBJ2-7	.	TRBV19	.	CASSITAATYEQYF	TGTGCCAGTAGTATTACGGCGGCAACCTACGAGCAGTACTTC
TRBJ1-2	.	TRBV11-3	.	CASSLAGGYTF	TGTGCCAGCAGCTTAGCGGGAGGCTACACCTTC
TRBJ2-5	TRBD1	TRBV28	.	CASSSGTGEGQETQYF	TGTGCCAGCAGTTCCGGGACAGGGGAGGGCCAGGAGACCCAGTACTTC
TRBJ1-2	.	TRBV13	.	CASSGLEGSRDINYGYTF	TGTGCCAGCAGCGGGCTTGAAGGCAGTCGCGATATTAACTATGGCTACACCTTC
TRBJ1-5	.	TRBV9	.	CASSVSTGPNQPQHF	TGTGCCAGCAGCGTATCAACAGGCCCCAATCAGCCCCAGCATTTT
TRBJ2-5	.	TRBV7-2	.	CASSYGRDGETQYF	TGTGCCAGCAGCTACGGCAGGGATGGGGAGACCCAGTACTTC
TRBJ2-3	TRBD1	TRBV4-2	.	CASSQAGQEFTDTQYF	TGTGCCAGCAGCCAAGCCGGACAGGAGTTCACAGATACGCAGTATTTT
TRBJ1-1	TRBD1	TRBV27	once	CASSHMGTEPMNTEAFF	TGTGCCAGCAGTCATATGGGGACAGAGCCCATGAACACTGAAGCTTTCTTT
TRBJ1-1	TRBD1	TRBV29-1	.	CSVEALDRGRPFF	TGCAGCGTTGAAGCACTAGACAGGGGTAGACCTTTCTTT
TRBJ1-4	.	TRBV19	.	CASTQLSHSGEKLFF	TGTGCCAGTACGCAACTTTCCCATAGCGGGGAAAAACTGTTTTTT
TRBJ1-3	TRBD1	TRBV18	few	CASSQTPGGSGNTIYF	TGTGCCAGCTCACAGACCCCAGGGGGCTCTGGAAACACCATATATTTT
TRBJ2-1	TRBD2	TRBV9	.	CASSVVGGRAYNEQFF	TGTGCCAGCAGCGTAGTCGGCGGGAGGGCCTACAATGAGCAGTTCTTC
TRBJ1-2	TRBD1	TRBV7-6	.	CASSLEGDWVWDRAYGYTF	TGTGCCAGCAGCTTAGAAGGAGACTGGGTATGGGACAGGGCCTATGGCTACACCTTC
TRBJ2-1	TRBD2	TRBV6-4	.	CASSEREYNEQFF	TGTGCCAGCAGTGAGCGGGAGTACAATGAGCAGTTCTTC
TRBJ2-3	TRBD2	TRBV19	.	CASSPSGRAFVPDTQYF	TGTGCCAGTAGTCCTAGCGGGAGGGCCTTTGTTCCAGATACGCAGTATTTT
TRBJ1-1	.	TRBV28	.	CASSYTEAFF	TGTGCCAGCAGCTACACTGAAGCTTTCTTT
TRBJ2-3	.	TRBV25-1	.	CASGGRGEDTQYF	TGTGCCAGCGGAGGCAGGGGGGAGGATACGCAGTATTTT
TRBJ1-2	TRBD1	TRBV4-2	.	CASSRETGTAFGYTF	TGTGCCAGCAGCCGAGAAACCGGGACAGCGTTTGGCTACACCTTC
TRBJ1-1	.	TRBV19	few	CASSQGWNTEAFF	TGTGCCAGTAGTCAGGGCTGGAACACTGAAGCTTTCTTT
TRBJ1-4	TRBD1	TRBV5-4	.	CASSWGTGAKLFF	TGTGCCAGCAGCTGGGGGACAGGGGCAAAACTGTTTTTT
TRBJ1-6	TRBD1	TRBV7-8	.	CASSRDRLNSPLHF	TGTGCCAGCAGCCGGGACAGACTTAATTCACCCCTCCACTTT
TRBJ1-1	TRBD1	TRBV11-2	.	CASSPPWGTDMNTEAFF	TGTGCCAGCAGCCCCCCTTGGGGGACAGACATGAACACTGAAGCTTTCTTT
TRBJ2-3	.	TRBV28	.	CASSPGRRTQYF	TGTGCCAGCAGTCCGGGGAGACGGACGCAGTATTTT
TRBJ1-3	TRBD1	TRBV6-1	once	CASSAGQGASGNTIYF	TGTGCCAGCAGTGCGGGACAGGGGGCTTCTGGAAACACCATATATTTT
TRBJ2-4	.	TRBV11-2	.	CASSLGQLVAKNIQYF	TGTGCCAGCAGCCTCGGACAACTCGTAGCCAAAAACATTCAGTACTTC
TRBJ1-5	.	TRBV6-6	.	CATLTGKRSNQPQHF	TGTGCCACCCTGACAGGAAAAAGGAGCAATCAGCCCCAGCATTTT
TRBJ2-5	TRBD2	TRBV9	.	CASSASYSSGSPRETQYF	TGTGCCAGCAGCGCCTCGTACTCTAGCGGGAGTCCTAGGGAGACCCAGTACTTC
TRBJ1-5	.	TRBV19	.	CASSIGQSNQPQHF	TGTGCCAGTAGTATAGGGCAAAGCAATCAGCCCCAGCATTTT
TRBJ1-3	.	TRBV28	few	CASSLFHSGNTIYF	TGTGCCAGCAGTTTGTTTCACTCTGGAAACACCATATATTTT
TRBJ2-7	TRBD2	TRBV7-2	.	CASSSSGRYEQYF	TGTGCCAGCAGCTCTAGCGGGAGGTACGAGCAGTACTTC
TRBJ2-5	TRBD2	TRBV9	.	CASSGGLAGRETQYF	TGTGCCAGCAGCGGTGGACTAGCGGGACGGGAGACCCAGTACTTC
TRBJ2-7	.	TRBV6-5	.	CASSRGDEQYF	TGTGCCAGCAGTCGAGGTGACGAGCAGTACTTC
TRBJ2-5	TRBD2	TRBV18	.	CASSYRGLATEETQYF	TGTGCCAGCTCATACAGAGGACTAGCGACCGAAGAGACCCAGTACTTC
TRBJ1-2	TRBD1	TRBV5-1	.	CASSLEGTGSVYGYTF	TGCGCCAGCAGCTTGGAGGGGACAGGGTCTGTCTATGGCTACACCTTC
TRBJ1-2	.	TRBV4-1	.	CASSQDSRAFRGYGYTF	TGCGCCAGCAGCCAAGATTCCCGGGCCTTCCGGGGTTATGGCTACACCTTC
TRBJ2-5	.	TRBV4-1	.	CASSQEAGQETQYF	TGCGCCAGCAGCCAAGAGGCAGGGCAAGAGACCCAGTACTTC
TRBJ2-3	TRBD1	TRBV7-6	.	CASSLVGGGADTQYF	TGTGCCAGCAGCTTAGTAGGGGGCGGCGCAGATACGCAGTATTTT
TRBJ2-1	.	TRBV9	.	CASSPFGAQGNEQFF	TGTGCCAGCAGCCCTTTTGGGGCGCAGGGCAATGAGCAGTTCTTC
TRBJ2-3	TRBD2	TRBV5-1	few	CASSAGLAADTQYF	TGCGCCAGCAGCGCGGGACTAGCGGCAGATACGCAGTATTTT
TRBJ1-2	TRBD1	TRBV6-6	.	CASSLTGGAVDYGYTF	TGTGCCAGCAGCCTGACAGGGGGCGCGGTTGACTATGGCTACACCTTC
TRBJ1-1	.	TRBV6-6	.	CASMVVGGGNTEAFF	TGTGCCAGCATGGTCGTGGGCGGAGGGAACACTGAAGCTTTCTTT
TRBJ2-1	.	TRBV5-1	.	CASSYRSGHDNEQFF	TGCGCCAGCAGCTATCGGAGCGGGCACGACAATGAGCAGTTCTTC
TRBJ2-1	.	TRBV9	.	CASSFTSSSYNEQFF	TGTGCCAGCAGTTTCACTTCTAGCTCCTACAATGAGCAGTTCTTC
TRBJ1-5	.	TRBV6-1	few	CASSDPGQMPQHF	TGTGCCAGCAGTGATCCAGGCCAGATGCCCCAGCATTTT
TRBJ2-1	.	TRBV28	.	CASTLGSYNEQFF	TGTGCCAGCACACTAGGTTCCTACAATGAGCAGTTCTTC
TRBJ1-3	.	TRBV11-2	.	CASSLQQGTGNTIYF	TGTGCCAGCAGCTTACAACAGGGAACTGGAAACACCATATATTTT
TRBJ2-3	.	TRBV10-3	.	CAISQGAAASTDTQYF	TGTGCCATCAGCCAGGGCGCGGCCGCTAGCACAGATACGCAGTATTTT
TRBJ2-7	TRBD1	TRBV6-1	.	CASSVWTGGSYEQYF	TGTGCCAGCAGTGTGTGGACAGGGGGCTCCTACGAGCAGTACTTC
TRBJ1-4	TRBD1	TRBV11-2	once	CASSLLGQGSEKLFF	TGTGCCAGCAGCTTATTGGGACAGGGTTCTGAAAAACTGTTTTTT
TRBJ1-1	.	TRBV27	.	CASSLRRENTEAFF	TGTGCCAGCAGTTTACGGCGGGAGAACACTGAAGCTTTCTTT
TRBJ2-1	TRBD2	TRBV27	.	CASSLEGLAGGRQFF	TGTGCCAGCAGTTTAGAGGGACTAGCGGGAGGGAGGCAGTTCTTC
TRBJ2-5	TRBD2	TRBV5-3	.	CARSPPTSGETQYF	TGTGCCAGAAGCCCCCCGACTAGCGGAGAGACCCAGTACTTC
TRBJ2-3	.	TRBV27	.	CASSLTGADTQYF	TGTGCCAGCAGCCTCACGGGGGCAGATACGCAGTATTTT
TRBJ1-2	.	TRBV28	.	CASSYQPAGHYYGYTF	TGTGCCAGCAGTTATCAGCCCGCAGGACATTACTATGGCTACACCTTC
TRBJ2-1	.	TRBV5-6	.	CASSLLATDNEQFF	TGTGCCAGCAGCTTGCTAGCGACGGACAATGAGCAGTTCTTC
TRBJ1-2	.	TRBV6-1	.	CASSTDSPYGYTF	TGTGCCAGCAGTACCGACAGCCCCTATGGCTACACCTTC